These T cell receptor beta chains were read from a single sample in a study of shared clonotypes between healthy human individuals. Some clones are missing from TCRdb's copy, which holds only in-frame ones; the method was immunoSEQ multiplex PCR. Altogether some 1,400,000 clones are present, roughly 97% being singletons, with the ten largest covering 0.95% to 1.5%. Sequencing used naive CD4+ T cells sorted from blood. These receptors all stem from a man aged 25-40 years in good health. The CDR3 runs from the conserved cysteine through the conserved F or W. A D gene is named only where the DNA matches it firmly. Clone sizes are given selectively: once, few, many, or a class where the clone is expanded.

TRBJ2-2 TRBV7-2 - - CASSFPGELFF TGTGCCAGCAGCTTTCCCGGGGAGCTGTTTTTT
TRBJ1-3 TRBV11-2 TRBD1 - CASSSYSGTGDSGNTIYF TGTGCCAGCAGCTCTTACTCCGGGACAGGAGATTCTGGAAACACCATATATTTT
TRBJ2-1 TRBV11-2 - - CASSFGYNSYNEQFF TGTGCCAGCAGCTTCGGTTACAACTCCTACAATGAGCAGTTCTTC
TRBJ2-1 TRBV11-2 - - CASMSGGGSYNEQFF TGTGCCAGCATGAGTGGTGGCGGTAGCTACAATGAGCAGTTCTTC
TRBJ1-5 TRBV2 TRBD1 - CASSPRQGMGNQPQHF TGTGCCAGCAGCCCCAGACAGGGAATGGGTAATCAGCCCCAGCATTTT
TRBJ2-2 TRBV11-2 - - CASSFPWGRLNTGELFF TGTGCCAGCAGCTTCCCGTGGGGACGGTTGAACACCGGGGAGCTGTTTTTT
TRBJ1-2 TRBV6-5 - once CASSYFGGPGYGYTF TGTGCCAGCAGTTATTTTGGGGGGCCAGGGTATGGCTACACCTTC
TRBJ2-3 TRBV6-5 TRBD2 - CASSPGLAGDTQYF TGTGCCAGCAGTCCCGGACTAGCAGGCGATACGCAGTATTTT
TRBJ2-5 TRBV6-6 TRBD2 once CASSYSIAGGTETQYF TGTGCCAGCAGTTACTCGATCGCGGGAGGTACGGAGACCCAGTACTTC
TRBJ2-5 TRBV28 TRBD2 - CATVTSGGHETQYF TGTGCCACCGTTACCTCGGGAGGCCACGAGACCCAGTACTTC
TRBJ2-7 TRBV7-9 TRBD1 few CASSRGQGREQYF TGTGCCAGCAGTCGAGGACAGGGGCGGGAGCAGTACTTC
TRBJ1-3 TRBV7-9 - - CASSFTGTSGNTIYF TGTGCCAGCAGCTTCACCGGGACATCTGGAAACACCATATATTTT
TRBJ2-6 TRBV28 - - CASSLSGGAGANVLTF TGTGCCAGCAGTTTATCAGGGGGGGCCGGGGCCAACGTCCTGACTTTC
TRBJ2-1 TRBV10-1 TRBD1 - CASTPGQGYNEQFF TGCGCCAGCACGCCGGGACAGGGCTACAATGAGCAGTTCTTC
TRBJ1-2 TRBV28 TRBD1 - CASYRGSNYGYTF TGTGCCAGCTACAGGGGATCTAACTATGGCTACACCTTC
TRBJ2-1 TRBV9 TRBD2 - CASTQTGEGRSEQFF TGTGCCAGCACCCAGACGGGGGAGGGCCGAAGTGAGCAGTTCTTC
TRBJ1-3 TRBV28 - once CASRAAGEGLLGNTIYF TGTGCCAGCAGGGCCGCCGGCGAGGGGCTCTTGGGGAACACCATATATTTT
TRBJ1-3 TRBV7-9 - - CASPTHTAGNTIYF TGTGCCAGCCCTACGCACACCGCGGGAAACACCATATATTTT
TRBJ1-2 TRBV20-1 - - CSSGGVYGYTF TGCAGTTCAGGCGGGGTCTATGGCTACACCTTC
TRBJ2-2 TRBV10-2 TRBD1 - CATERGTGFTGELFF TGCGCCACCGAAAGGGGGACAGGATTCACCGGGGAGCTGTTTTTT
TRBJ1-1 TRBV5-1 - - CASSSQGTEAFF TGCGCCAGCAGCTCACAGGGCACTGAAGCTTTCTTT
TRBJ1-3 TRBV13 TRBD1 once CASSLVSRGSTIYF TGTGCCAGCAGCTTAGTCTCCAGGGGGAGCACCATATATTTT
TRBJ2-7 TRBV10-2 - - CASTENYEQYF TGCGCCAGCACGGAGAATTACGAGCAGTACTTC
TRBJ1-2 TRBV28 TRBD1 - CASREDRGYGYTF TGTGCCAGCAGAGAGGACAGGGGATATGGCTACACCTTC
TRBJ2-7 TRBV5-6 - - CASSLFRADEQYF TGTGCCAGCAGCTTGTTTCGAGCAGACGAGCAGTACTTC
TRBJ2-2 TRBV27 TRBD1 - CASSAGTGFSGELFF TGTGCCAGCAGTGCCGGGACAGGGTTCTCCGGGGAGCTGTTTTTT
TRBJ2-7 TRBV4-1 TRBD1 once CASSRPSQGPQYF TGCGCCAGCAGCCGCCCATCACAGGGGCCGCAGTACTTC
TRBJ2-7 TRBV5-1 - - CASSLVPFYEQYF TGCGCCAGCAGCTTGGTACCCTTCTACGAGCAGTACTTC
TRBJ2-7 TRBV2 TRBD1 - CASRQTGKDEQYF TGTGCCAGCAGGCAGACAGGGAAAGACGAGCAGTACTTC
TRBJ1-1 TRBV18 - - CASSLQENTEAFF TGTGCCAGCTCACTACAGGAGAACACTGAAGCTTTCTTT
TRBJ2-1 TRBV19 - - CASSIDGAFF TGTGCCAGTAGTATTGACGGAGCGTTCTTC
TRBJ2-6 TRBV27 TRBD2 - CASSLNPAGGKGANVLTF TGTGCCAGCAGTTTAAACCCAGCGGGAGGTAAGGGGGCCAACGTCCTGACTTTC
TRBJ2-7 TRBV5-6 - - CASSWRGAYEQYF TGTGCCAGCAGCTGGAGGGGGGCCTACGAGCAGTACTTC
TRBJ2-7 TRBV27 - - CASNDFRVESSYEQYF TGTGCCAGCAATGACTTCAGGGTCGAGTCATCCTACGAGCAGTACTTC
TRBJ2-3 TRBV6-6 TRBD1 - CASSLPGQGRADTQYF TGTGCCAGCAGTTTGCCGGGACAGGGTCGGGCAGATACGCAGTATTTT
TRBJ1-5 TRBV11-2 - few CASSWGGQPQHF TGTGCCAGCAGCTGGGGGGGTCAGCCCCAGCATTTT
TRBJ1-2 TRBV2 - - CASSEWPSINYGYTF TGTGCCAGCAGTGAATGGCCCAGCATTAACTATGGCTACACCTTC
TRBJ2-7 TRBV7-9 - once CASSLGSGLDYEQYF TGTGCCAGCAGCTTAGGGAGCGGGTTGGACTACGAGCAGTACTTC
TRBJ1-1 TRBV6-5 - - CASSYSTPFVGTEAFF TGTGCCAGCAGTTACTCAACCCCTTTTGTTGGCACTGAAGCTTTCTTT
TRBJ2-3 TRBV6-1 - - CASSALREFTDTQYF TGTGCCAGCAGTGCCCTGAGGGAGTTCACAGATACGCAGTATTTT
TRBJ1-4 TRBV19 TRBD1 - CASSGTGLNEKLFF TGTGCCAGTAGTGGGACAGGACTGAATGAAAAACTGTTTTTT
TRBJ1-1 TRBV9 TRBD1 - CASNTGDLFNTEAFF TGTGCCAGCAATACAGGGGATCTTTTTAACACTGAAGCTTTCTTT
TRBJ1-5 TRBV9 - - CASSVGMSNQPQHF TGTGCCAGCAGCGTAGGAATGTCAAATCAGCCCCAGCATTTT
TRBJ1-2 TRBV4-2 TRBD1 - CASSQDEGRGLYGYTF TGTGCCAGCAGCCAAGACGAAGGCAGGGGGCTCTATGGCTACACCTTC
TRBJ2-1 TRBV7-3 - - CASSRRGTDYNEQFF TGTGCCAGCAGCCGTCGGGGGACAGACTACAATGAGCAGTTCTTC
TRBJ2-1 TRBV27 - - CASSPRLTYNEQFF TGTGCCAGCAGTCCAAGACTTACCTACAATGAGCAGTTCTTC
TRBJ2-7 TRBV5-4 TRBD2 - CASSSLAGVREQYF TGTGCCAGCAGCTCACTAGCGGGAGTACGCGAGCAGTACTTC
TRBJ2-1 TRBV5-4 - - CASSLAGRPGNEQFF TGTGCCAGCAGCTTGGCGGGGAGGCCGGGAAATGAGCAGTTCTTC
TRBJ2-5 TRBV5-1 TRBD2 - CASTSGNGAETQYF TGCGCCAGTACTAGCGGGAACGGGGCAGAGACCCAGTACTTC
TRBJ2-7 TRBV4-1 TRBD1 - CASSPQGAASSYEQYF TGCGCCAGCAGCCCCCAGGGGGCAGCCAGCTCCTACGAGCAGTACTTC
TRBJ1-2 TRBV5-6 TRBD1 - CASSSTGQGVGYTF TGTGCCAGCAGCTCCACAGGACAGGGGGTTGGCTACACCTTC
TRBJ2-6 TRBV11-2 TRBD1 - CASSSGQGAHSGANVLTF TGTGCCAGCAGCTCCGGACAGGGGGCACACTCTGGGGCCAACGTCCTGACTTTC
TRBJ2-1 TRBV6-4 TRBD2 once CASSSGLASRNEQFF TGTGCCAGCAGTTCAGGACTAGCCTCTAGGAATGAGCAGTTCTTC
TRBJ1-2 TRBV4-2 - - CASSFTSDPYGYTF TGTGCCAGCAGCTTCACGTCGGACCCCTATGGCTACACCTTC
TRBJ2-2 TRBV19 TRBD2 - CASSRGLAPTGELFF TGTGCCAGTAGTAGGGGACTAGCGCCCACCGGGGAGCTGTTTTTT
TRBJ2-3 TRBV19 TRBD2 - CASSILAGALTDTQYF TGTGCCAGTAGTATTCTAGCGGGAGCTCTAACAGATACGCAGTATTTT